This T cell receptor beta chain derives from a study of blood T cell repertoires in COVID-19. Study-level background: Italy, Spain and the United States were the sources of the convalescent and acute COVID-19 samples.

Profiling relied on immunoSEQ multiplex PCR, and the TCRdb table lists in-frame clones only, not all of them. The sample comprises about 310,000 clones, roughly 89% of which are singletons, and around 0.93% rests with the top ten. Sequencing was done on a sample of peripheral blood. The TCR comes from a woman between 35 and 50 years old with COVID-19, enrolled during active disease.

DNA of the CDR3: TGCGCCAGCAGCGCGATTTCCGGGACAGGGGCTGAAGCTTTCTTT. As protein: CASSAISGTGAEAFF. V is TRBV5-1 and J is TRBJ1-1, with 10 bases identical to TRBD1. CDR3 length: 15 amino acids. Trimming took 4 bases from V and 6 from J; bases not matched to a gene: 9. Per the germline V gene, CDR1 is SGHRS and CDR2 is YFSETQ.